This T cell receptor beta chain appears in the sequencing data of a study of T cell changes during pregnancy in multiple sclerosis. Germline lookup yields CDR1 LNHDA and CDR2 SQIVND (reference sequence). CDR3 size: 17 residues. The junction had 9 bases not matched to a gene; V was cut back by 10 bases and J by 1 base. The table came from immunoSEQ multiplex PCR; TCRdb's copy has only in-frame clones and leaves some out. The sample holds 70,000 to 95,000 clones, 94% seen once. This TCR came from a female donor with multiple sclerosis, enrolled in a pregnancy study. Sequenced here: peripheral blood, sampled in the third trimester of pregnancy. The chain is built from TRBV19 and TRBJ2-4, with 14 bases aligning to TRBD2. The DNA for the CDR3 is TGTGCCACCCGGGGGACTAGCGGGAGCCTGGCCAAAAACATTCAGTACTTC. Its translation: CATRGTSGSLAKNIQYF.